This T cell receptor (beta chain) appears in the sequencing data of a study of shared clonotypes between healthy human individuals. Germline CDR1 reads MDHEN; CDR2 reads SYDVKM. The CDR3 is 14 residues long. Trimming cost V 6 bases and J 4 bases, with 16 bases left between them. Execution of the assay was at deep level. The sequenced material, unsorted PBMC DNA, was run on ten immunoSEQ deep assay plates. As handled by the study authors: ImmunoSEQ sequences covered only the junction and lacked quality scores; filtering therefore differed. The method was immunoSEQ multiplex PCR; TCRdb's version includes in-frame clones alone and lacks a portion of them. V and J calls and clone size follow that table, whereas D and trimming were derived from the DNA. The sample shows 97,000 or so clones, around 43% of them seen only once.

The sequence was obtained from a woman aged 40 to 49 in good health. Some clones in this sample may be carry-over from other donors' samples. The chain links TRBV28 to TRBJ2-7; D is uncertain. The sequenced material came from PBMCs. The CDR3 coding sequence is TGTGCCAGCAGCCGTAGGGTGGCAGCGTACGAGCAGTACTTC. Translation: CASSRRVAAYEQYF.